These 24 T cell receptor beta chains share one sample of origin, sequenced in a study of early T cells in non-severe SARS-CoV-2 infection. TCRdb itself ran the 5' RACE reads through MiXCR, one entry per CDR3 protein. The repertoire holds about 76,000 distinct CDR3 sequences, with around 15% as singletons. Sequences were obtained from whole blood. Receptors originate from an adult who was a healthcare worker with PCR-confirmed SARS-CoV-2 infection or an uninfected control (not recorded which).

Only a few counts were recorded for this clonotype. The V call is TRBV6-5, the J call TRBJ1-2; D call uncertain. CDR3 length: 13 residues. The V gene's germline CDR1 is MNHEY and CDR2 SVGAGI. Trimming took 2 bases from V and 8 from J, leaving 12 bases between them. CDR3 nucleotide sequence: TGTGCCAGCAGTTACGGCCAAAAAGGAGGCTACACCTTC. Its translation is CASSYGQKGGYTF.

This chain connects TRBV9 to TRBJ2-1; 12 bases agree with TRBD2. Germline V lookup: CDR1 SGDLS, CDR2 YYNGEE. The CDR3 length is 16 residues. V gave up 4 bases and J gave up 2 bases; unmatched junction bases: 4. As DNA, the CDR3 is TGTGCCAGCAGCCCTCGACTAGCGGGGGCCTACAATGAGCAGTTCTTC. As protein: CASSPRLAGAYNEQFF.

This clonotype has ten or more counts. The CDR3 bases are TGTGCCAGCAGCTACGCTGGACAGCAGAACACTGAAGCTTTCTTT. The encoded protein is CASSYAGQQNTEAFF. V is TRBV12-3 or TRBV12-4 and J is TRBJ1-1, with a weak D call TRBD1 (6 bases). Trimming shortened V by 6 bases and J by 1 base, and 15 bases separated the two germline ends. The CDR3 length is 15 residues.

This clonotype was seen at least ten times. Germline is not matched at one junction end, which may reflect a read error. The chain is built from TRBV7-7 and TRBJ1-4; D is undetermined. Germline CDR1 is SSHAT and CDR2 is FNYEAQ (reference sequence). There are 15 residues in the CDR3. CDR3 coding DNA: TGTGCTAGCAGCCCGTGGACGGGATTAAATGAAAAACTGTTTTTT. Encoded protein: CASSPWTGLNEKLFF.

The rearrangement uses TRBV6-6 and TRBJ2-7, with D hard to call. The V end was cut by 8 bases, the J end by 1 base, with 6 bases between. CDR1 MNHNY and CDR2 SVGAGI come from the germline V gene (reference sequence). This CDR3 is 11 amino acids long. The CDR3 DNA reads TGTGCCAGCGGGCAGTCCTACGAGCAGTACTTC. Amino acid sequence: CASGQSYEQYF.

This clonotype appeared many times. The V and J genes are TRBV12-3 or TRBV12-4 and TRBJ1-1; D gene unclear. The CDR3 is 12 amino acids. V lost 3 bases, J lost 3 bases, and 5 bases lay in between. CDR3 DNA sequence: TGTGCCAGCAGTTTTAGTTACACTGAAGCTTTCTTT. As protein: CASSFSYTEAFF.

V and J are TRBV6-2 or TRBV6-3 and TRBJ2-3; D is possibly TRBD1 (6 bases). With 10 bases removed from V and 2 bases from J, the gap between germline ends came to 16 bases. Germline V gene data show CDR1 as MNHEY and CDR2 as SVGEGT. This CDR3 is built from 14 residues. The CDR3 DNA follows: TGTGCCACCTGGGACATCCGAATCACAGATACGCAGTATTTT. Translation: CATWDIRITDTQYF.

The table lists this clonotype with a few counts. This chain uses TRBV9 with TRBJ2-3, with D possibly TRBD1 on 6 matching bases. The CDR3 runs to 15 residues. Per the germline V gene, CDR1 is SGDLS and CDR2 is YYNGEE. V lost 5 bases and J lost 6, with 19 bases in between. The chain's CDR3 is CASRATGGLSDTQYF. The CDR3 nucleotides read TGTGCCAGCAGGGCGACTGGGGGCCTCTCCGATACGCAGTATTTT. Drawing the rest from reference TRBV9 and TRBJ2-3, the complete variable domain is DSGVTQTPKHLITATGQRVTLRCSPRSGDLSVYWYQQSLDQGLQFLIQYYNGEERAKGNILERFSAQQFPDLHSELNLSSLELGDSALYFCASRATGGLSDTQYFGPGTRLTVL.

The rearrangement links TRBV4-1 to TRBJ2-5; no reliable D call. The CDR3 length is 14 residues. The germline gives CDR1 MGHRA, CDR2 YSYEKL. Trimming took off 1 base at V and 1 base at J, with 7 bases between the two ends. In DNA form, the CDR3 reads TGCGCCAGCAGCCAAGGGGCGCTCCAAGAGACCCAGTACTTC. Translating it yields CASSQGALQETQYF.

The CDR3 sequence is CASSSPGLGYEQYF. In DNA form, the CDR3 reads TGTGCCAGCAGCTCGCCGGGACTGGGCTACGAGCAGTACTTC. The rearrangement joins TRBV7-9 to TRBJ2-7, with D tentatively TRBD2 (6 bases). Germline loops: CDR1 SEHNR, CDR2 FQNEAQ (reference sequence). The CDR3 has 14 amino acids. Trimming stripped 4 bases from V and 3 bases from J, with 13 bases between.

This clonotype was found a few times. V usage is TRBV9 and J usage is TRBJ1-6; TRBD1 matches at 7 bases. Per germline, CDR1 SGDLS and CDR2 YYNGEE. V shed 1 base and J 6 bases; nucleotides not matched to a gene: 7. The CDR3 runs 16 residues. CDR3 residues: CASSVFPGQPNSPLHF. DNA of the CDR3: TGTGCCAGCAGCGTATTTCCGGGACAGCCTAATTCACCCCTCCACTTT.

The chain joins TRBV9 to TRBJ2-1, with TRBD2 matching 8 bases. There are 15 residues in the CDR3. The ends lost 0 bases at V and 3 bases at J; junction bases unmatched: 2. CDR1 and CDR2 from the germline V gene are SGDLS and YYNGEE. The CDR3 protein is CASSVDGRDYNEQFF. CDR3 sequence (DNA): TGTGCCAGCAGCGTAGACGGGAGGGACTACAATGAGCAGTTCTTC.

This clonotype was detected only a few times. The rearrangement uses TRBV10-2 and TRBJ2-1; D gene uncertain. Trimming took 6 bases from V and 8 from J, leaving 8 bases between them. From germline, CDR1 is WSHSY and CDR2 SAAADI. This CDR3 has 11 amino acids. This CDR3 is CASRGIHEQFF. The CDR3 bases are TGCGCCAGCAGGGGGATACATGAGCAGTTCTTC.

This chain uses TRBV20-1 with TRBJ2-7; D is unclear. The CDR3 spans 17 residues. Germline loops: CDR1 DFQATT, CDR2 SNEGSKA (reference sequence). V lost 2 bases to trimming and J lost 7 bases, with 27 bases between them. The CDR3 DNA sequence: TGCAGTGCTAGACCCTTAGCTATCAGCCTCGTTATTCGGGAGCAGTACTTC. It codes for CSARPLAISLVIREQYF.

There are a few counts of this clonotype. The genes are TRBV12-3 or TRBV12-4 and TRBJ2-5; D is possibly TRBD2 (6 bases). Between the trimmed V and J ends, which lost 4 bases and 5 bases, there was a span of 14 bases. The CDR3 sequence is 14 residues long. CDR3 amino acids: CASSSWDSGETQYF. Written as DNA, the CDR3 is TGTGCCAGCAGTTCCTGGGACTCGGGCGAGACCCAGTACTTC.

The J gene is TRBJ2-1, the V gene TRBV6-5, with D possibly being TRBD2 (5 bases). Germline CDR1 MNHEY, CDR2 SVGAGI. The V and J ends lost 9 bases and 4 bases respectively, with 10 bases between them. This CDR3 has 12 amino acids. As DNA, the CDR3 is TGTGCCAGTCGGACTGATTACAATGAGCAGTTCTTC. Translation gives CASRTDYNEQFF.

This clonotype was counted a few times. The J gene is TRBJ1-2, the V gene TRBV28; D call uncertain. Trimming stripped 5 bases from V and 2 bases from J, with 12 bases between. CDR1 is MDHEN and CDR2 is SYDVKM in the germline V gene. The CDR3 is 14 amino acids. In nucleotides, the CDR3 is TGTGCCAGCAGTCGTAGACCGGTGAACTATGGCTACACCTTC. It translates to CASSRRPVNYGYTF.

This rearrangement joins TRBV7-8 to TRBJ1-1; 8 nucleotides line up with TRBD1. Unmatched junction bases numbered 10, after V lost 8 bases and J lost 5 bases. The CDR3 spans 14 residues. Germline values: CDR1 SGHVS, CDR2 FQNEAQ. The CDR3 sequence is CASGFLQGVTEAFF. DNA for the CDR3: TGTGCCAGCGGATTCTTACAGGGGGTTACTGAAGCTTTCTTT.

This clonotype has only a few counts. V usage is TRBV5-6 and J usage is TRBJ2-1; the match to TRBD2 covers 8 bases. The length of the CDR3 is 20 residues. The V gene end was trimmed by 5 bases and the J gene end by 0 bases; junction bases not matched to a gene: 19. CDR1 is SGHDT and CDR2 is YYEEEE in the germline V gene. CDR3 nucleotides: TGTGCCAGCAGGGGATACAGTCGGCGGCTAGCGGGCCTCTCCTACAATGAGCAGTTCTTC. Translating gives CASRGYSRRLAGLSYNEQFF. The variable domain in full, with the rest retrieved from reference TRBV5-6 and TRBJ2-1, is DAGVTQSPTHLIKTRGQQVTLRCSPKSGHDTVSWYQQALGQGPQFIFQYYEEEERQRGNFPDRFSGHQFPNYSSELNVNALLLGDSALYLCASRGYSRRLAGLSYNEQFFGPGTRLTVL.

V is TRBV6-2 or TRBV6-3 and J is TRBJ2-1; D gene ambiguous. The CDR3 has 15 residues. V lost 4 bases to trimming and J lost 6 bases, with 16 bases between them. In germline, CDR1 is MNHEY, CDR2 SVGEGT. CDR3 sequence (DNA): TGTGCCAGCAGTTTCCATGTCCGCTTGGGCAATGAGCAGTTCTTC. Its protein is CASSFHVRLGNEQFF.

The table lists this clonotype with many counts. The chain combines TRBV10-3 with TRBJ1-2; TRBD1 aligns across 8 bases. The germline V gene encodes CDR1 ENHRY and CDR2 SYGVKD. This CDR3 has 13 residues. The junction had 3 bases not matched to a gene; V was cut back by 6 bases and J by 3 bases. The CDR3, as DNA: TGTGCCATCAGGTCGACAGGGGACTATGGCTACACCTTC. This encodes CAIRSTGDYGYTF.

This chain joins TRBV7-2 and TRBJ2-2; D might be TRBD1 or TRBD2, each matching 5 bases. CDR3 length: 15 amino acids. Germline CDR1 and CDR2: SGHTA and FQGNSA. The V end was cut by 4 bases, the J end by 5 bases, with 14 bases between. The CDR3 is CASSSVGEWTGELFF. As DNA, the CDR3 is TGTGCCAGCAGCTCAGTGGGGGAGTGGACCGGGGAGCTGTTTTTT.

This clonotype occurred a few times. At one end the junction does not follow the germline gene, possibly because of a read error. The CDR3 DNA is TGTGCTAGCAGCTTGCTTCTTAATGAAAAACTGTTTTTT. As protein: CASSLLLNEKLFF. This sequence joins TRBV7-7 and TRBJ1-4, with no clear D. This CDR3 has 13 amino acids. The V gene's germline CDR1 is SSHAT and CDR2 FNYEAQ (reference sequence).

As regards this clonotype: The missing conserved phenylalanine or tryptophan at the end of this CDR3 makes a read error likely. The CDR3 nucleotides read TGCAGCGTGAGGCAACCGGGACAGGCGATTGAAGCTTTCCTT. Translation: CSVRQPGQAIEAFL. The chain links TRBV29-1 to TRBJ1-1, with 8 bases matching TRBD1. Trimming removed 6 bases from V and 7 bases from J; junction bases left unmatched: 13. The CDR3 runs to 14 residues. Germline CDR1 is SQVTM and CDR2 is ANQGSEA.